This T cell receptor beta chain was captured by sequencing in a study of blood T cell repertoires in COVID-19 (TCRdb year 2020). In the study overall: Collaborator samples came from the United States, Italy and Spain and covered acute and convalescent phases of COVID-19. The material from the prospective study consisted of cDNA or gDNA derived from T cells, B-cell-depleted T cells, or PBMCs. Subjects who had been exposed to COVID-19, were actively infected with it, or had recovered from it provided the deeply sampled blood TCRbeta repertoires that made up the dataset. The repertoires were made available in a free public database intended to serve as a resource for research on the immune response to SARS-CoV-2. Samples came from the ongoing ImmuneRACE study (first 160 participants) plus 1,254 subjects from 6 global collaborators. The sample metadata nearly always contained a de-identified subject ID, COVID-19 status, age in years and sex. Where HLA class I and class II types were available, the types were taken from metadata supplied by the sample provider, not from assay-based typing.

Sequences SGHNT (CDR1) and YYREEE (CDR2) are obtained from the germline V gene (reference sequence). Including the terminal cysteine and phenylalanine, the CDR3 comprises 15 residues. The sequence is cut down to CDR3 DNA, 45 bases in frame from base 1. V is cut back by 4 bases and J by 2 bases, with 2 bases in the junction unmatched. In the prospective study, participants were about 18 to 100 years old, resided in under 30 geographic areas of the United States, and were enrolled through a virtual design. In the prospective study, cohorts were assigned on the basis of participant-reported clinical history obtained from a screening survey and a study questionnaire. Mobile phlebotomists in the prospective study collected whole blood, serum and a nasopharyngeal or oropharyngeal swab from every participant. Prospective study participants could optionally give additional blood draws and questionnaires over a roughly two-month period. Before DNA extraction, blood samples from the prospective study were shipped at room temperature or frozen.

TCRbeta CDR3 regions were amplified from genomic DNA using the immunoSEQ Assay, a bias-controlled multiplex PCR. Per the authors' processing: The number of nucleated cells in each sample was estimated from the amplification of reference gene primers within the assay. Sequence reads were collapsed and filtered to measure the absolute abundance of every unique TCRbeta CDR3 rearrangement. For each sample, productive Simpson clonality was calculated by taking the square root of Simpson's diversity index across productive rearrangements. Held by TCRdb, this immuneACCESS table contains in-frame sequences only and omits some clones. Under half of the omission traces to an unresolved V gene where checked; the cause of the rest is unknown. V and J calls and clone size come straight from that table; D and trimming were deduced from the DNA. The sample profile shows 200,000 to 250,000 clones; 80% to 90% of them were found once. The ten largest clonotypes hold 3% to 4% of the sample.

Notes on this clone: The target of this receptor is not known. No base quality values were provided; no much bigger clone lies one nucleotide off.

Paper-wide results and their limitations: The amount of clinical and demographic metadata varied by source and participant and was provided uncurated.

The sample taken for sequencing was PBMCs or T cells enriched from blood (not recorded which). In this chain, TRBV5-4 is recombined with TRBJ2-1, and 11 bases in between align with TRBD2. This sequence originates from a woman between 18 and 29 years old in a cohort exposed to, infected with or recovered from COVID-19 (not recorded which). The DNA sequence is given as TGTGCCAGCAGCACGGGACTAGCGGCCTACAATGAGCAGTTCTTC. Translation gives CASSTGLAAYNEQFF. With the portions outside the CDR3 filled from the reference TRBV5-4 and TRBJ2-1 genes, the complete variable region becomes ETGVTQSPTHLIKTRGQQVTLRCSSQSGHNTVSWYQQALGQGPQFIFQYYREEENGRGNFPPRFSGLQFPNYSSELNVNALELDDSALYLCASSTGLAAYNEQFFGPGTRLTVL.